The sequence of this T cell receptor beta chain was determined in a study of blood T cell repertoires in COVID-19. Study summary: Samples taken during acute and convalescent COVID-19 were collected in the United States, Italy and Spain.

Germline V gene lookup returns CDR1 SNHLY and CDR2 FYNNEI. The V end was cut by 6 bases, the J end by 4 bases, with 15 bases between. There are 14 residues in the CDR3. Libraries were prepared by immunoSEQ multiplex PCR; TCRdb keeps only in-frame clonotypes and omits some of them. The sample yields 150,000 to 200,000 clones, around 84% seen once. Residents of 24 US areas, aged roughly 18 to 89 years, made up the participants. Self-reported history from a screening survey and questionnaire set each donor's cohort. Symptom resolution, clearance, or two negative PCRs marked donors in Cohort 3 as recovered.

V is TRBV2 and J is TRBJ2-5, with D unclear. The source material was PBMCs or T cells enriched from blood (not recorded which). This TCR came from a man aged 35 to 55 who had recovered from COVID-19. CDR3: CASRSSRFGETQYF. CDR3 nucleotide sequence: TGTGCCAGCAGGAGTTCCAGGTTTGGAGAGACCCAGTACTTC.